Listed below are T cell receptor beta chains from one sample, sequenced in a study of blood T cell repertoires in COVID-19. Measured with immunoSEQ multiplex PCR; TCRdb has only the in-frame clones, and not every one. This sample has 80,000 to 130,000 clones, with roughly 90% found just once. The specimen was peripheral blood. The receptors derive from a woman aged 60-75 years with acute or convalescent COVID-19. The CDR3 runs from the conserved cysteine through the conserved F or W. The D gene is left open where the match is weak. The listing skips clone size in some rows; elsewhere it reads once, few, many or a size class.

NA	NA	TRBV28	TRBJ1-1	TGTGCCAGCACTAGCGCGGCGTCCGGGAACACTGAAGCTTTCTTT	CASTSAASGNTEAFF
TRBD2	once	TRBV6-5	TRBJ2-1	TGTGCCAGCAGTTACCAGGGAGCGGGAGAGCAGAATGAGCAGTTCTTC	CASSYQGAGEQNEQFF
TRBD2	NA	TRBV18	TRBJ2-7	TGTGCCAGCTCACCAGGGACTAGCGGTGCTTCCTACGAGCAGTACTTC	CASSPGTSGASYEQYF
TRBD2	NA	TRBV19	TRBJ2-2	TGTGCCAGTACCCAAGGGGGTCTAGCGGGAGTAACCGGGGAGCTGTTTTTT	CASTQGGLAGVTGELFF
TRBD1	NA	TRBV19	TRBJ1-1	TGTGCCAGTAGTATAGGAGGGGGCGCTGGGATTTATGAAGCTTTCTTT	CASSIGGGAGIYEAFF
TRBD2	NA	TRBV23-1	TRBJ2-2	TGCGCCAGCAGTCAAACCCCCGGGGGGGATTCCCACACCGGGGAGCTGTTTTTT	CASSQTPGGDSHTGELFF
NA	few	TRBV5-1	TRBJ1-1	TGCGCCAGCAGCAACACCGGGAAGAACACTGAAGCTTTCTTT	CASSNTGKNTEAFF
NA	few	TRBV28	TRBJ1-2	TGTGCCAGCAGTTTCTGGTCGGGGGGGCATGGCTACACCTTC	CASSFWSGGHGYTF
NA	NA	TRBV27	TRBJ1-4	TGTGCCAGCAGTTTAACAGGCCTTGCAACTAATGAAAAACTGTTTTTT	CASSLTGLATNEKLFF
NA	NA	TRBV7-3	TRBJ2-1	TGTGCCAGCAGCTCCGGAGTAGGTAATGAGCAGTTCTTC	CASSSGVGNEQFF
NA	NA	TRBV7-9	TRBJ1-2	TGTGCCAGCAGCTTAGGCCAGGGCTATGGCTACACCTTC	CASSLGQGYGYTF
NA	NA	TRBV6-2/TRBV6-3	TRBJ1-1	TGTGCCAGCAGTCCGGACAGATTGAACACTGAAGCTTTCTTT	CASSPDRLNTEAFF
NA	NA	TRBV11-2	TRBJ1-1	TGTGCCAGCAGCTTAGATCGTGGGCCGCCGGCCGGTGAAGCTTTCTTT	CASSLDRGPPAGEAFF
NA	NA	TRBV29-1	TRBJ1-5	TGCAGCGTTGAATTTCAGGGTGGGCAGCCCCAGCATTTT	CSVEFQGGQPQHF
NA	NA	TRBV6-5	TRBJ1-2	TGTGCCAGCCTTGTCAACGCCGGCTATGGCTACACCTTC	CASLVNAGYGYTF
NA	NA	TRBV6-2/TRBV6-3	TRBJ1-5	TGTGCCAGCACCCCGACAGGTTCTCAGCCCCAGCATTTT	CASTPTGSQPQHF
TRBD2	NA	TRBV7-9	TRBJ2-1	TGTGCCAGCAGCGAGGGACTAGCGGGGAACAATGAGCAGTTCTTC	CASSEGLAGNNEQFF
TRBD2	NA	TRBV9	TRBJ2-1	TGTGCCAGCAGCGTAGTGGCTAGCGGGAGCGATGAGCAGTTCTTC	CASSVVASGSDEQFF
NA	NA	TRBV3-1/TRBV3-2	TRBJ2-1	TGTGCCAGCAGGCTAGGGGGAGGGGCCTACAATGAGCAGTTCTTC	CASRLGGGAYNEQFF
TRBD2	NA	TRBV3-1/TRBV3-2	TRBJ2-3	TGTGCCAGCAGTCGGACTAGCGGGAGTTGGGGCAGCACAGATACGCAGTATTTT	CASSRTSGSWGSTDTQYF
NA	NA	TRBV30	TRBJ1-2	TGTGCCTGGAGTGTGGAGGGGTATGGCTACACCTTC	CAWSVEGYGYTF
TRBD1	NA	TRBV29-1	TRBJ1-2	TGCAGCGCCTCCCGACAGGGCGCTAACTATGGCTACACCTTC	CSASRQGANYGYTF
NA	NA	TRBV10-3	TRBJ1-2	TGTGCCATCAGTGGCCAGGGCTCTGGCTACACCTTC	CAISGQGSGYTF
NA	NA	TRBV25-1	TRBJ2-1	TGTGCCAGCAGCTCATTAGGGGATGAGCAGTTCTTC	CASSSLGDEQFF
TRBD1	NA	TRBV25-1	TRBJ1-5	TGTGCCAGCAGTGATCCAGGGGGAGGGCCCCAGCATTTT	CASSDPGGGPQHF
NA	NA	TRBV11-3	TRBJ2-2	TGTGCCAGCAGCTTAATGAGTAGCACCCAAACCGGGGAGCTGTTTTTT	CASSLMSSTQTGELFF
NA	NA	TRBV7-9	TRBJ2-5	TGTGCCAGCAGCTTAGCCCTTGGGGGGACCCAAGAGACCCAGTACTTC	CASSLALGGTQETQYF
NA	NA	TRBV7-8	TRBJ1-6	TGTGCCAGCAGCAACGGACAGAATAATTCACCCCTCCACTTT	CASSNGQNNSPLHF
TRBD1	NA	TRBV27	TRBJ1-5	TGTGCCAGCAGTCTCAGGGGGCGCGGCGGGATCGGGGAAAGGCAGCCCCAGCATTTT	CASSLRGRGGIGERQPQHF
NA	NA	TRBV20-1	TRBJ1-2	TGCAGTGCTACGTGGGCGGGCGGCTACACCTTC	CSATWAGGYTF
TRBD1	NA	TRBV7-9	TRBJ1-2	TGTGCCAGCAGACCAACAGGGGAAGCTAACTATGGCTACACCTTC	CASRPTGEANYGYTF
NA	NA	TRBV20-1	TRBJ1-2	TGCAGTGCTAGTTCCCCTTTGGGGGGGGCTGACGGCTACACCTTC	CSASSPLGGADGYTF
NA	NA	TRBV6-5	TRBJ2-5	TGTGCCAGCAGTTACAAGGGGCGCCCGGAGACCCAGTACTTC	CASSYKGRPETQYF
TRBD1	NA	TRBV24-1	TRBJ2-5	TGTGCCACCAGTGATTGGACCGACAGGGCGGAGACCCAGTACTTC	CATSDWTDRAETQYF
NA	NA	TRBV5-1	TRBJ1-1	TGCGCCAGCAGCTTGGAGCAATGGACAACCATGAACACTGAAGCTTTCTTT	CASSLEQWTTMNTEAFF
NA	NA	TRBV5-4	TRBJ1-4	TGTGCCAGCAGCTTCTTTGGGGGGAATGAAAAACTGTTTTTT	CASSFFGGNEKLFF
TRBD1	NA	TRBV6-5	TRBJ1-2	TGTGCCAGCAGAGATCGGACCACAGGGGGCTATGGCTACACCTTC	CASRDRTTGGYGYTF
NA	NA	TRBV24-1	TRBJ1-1	TGTGCCACGGGGGGAGACAGCCCGATAGTGAACACTGAAGCTTTCTTT	CATGGDSPIVNTEAFF
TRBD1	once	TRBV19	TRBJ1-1	TGTGCCAGTAGTGGGGGACAGACGAACACTGAAGCTTTCTTT	CASSGGQTNTEAFF
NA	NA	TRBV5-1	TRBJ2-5	TGCGCCAGCAGCTCGACCCTCGGGGGGACCCAGTACTTC	CASSSTLGGTQYF
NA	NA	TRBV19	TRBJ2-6	TGTGCCAGTAGTACACAGGGTTTGAGCTCTGGGGCCAACGTCCTGACTTTC	CASSTQGLSSGANVLTF
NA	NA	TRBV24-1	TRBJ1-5	TGTGCCACCAGTGAGCCCGGAGGACAGCCCCAGCATTTT	CATSEPGGQPQHF
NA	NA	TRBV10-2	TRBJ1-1	TGCGCCAGCAGTGAACGGGACTCCTACTCTGAAGCTTTCTTT	CASSERDSYSEAFF
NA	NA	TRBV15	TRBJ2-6	TGTGCCACCAGCAGAGGCGGCGTCCTGACTTTC	CATSRGGVLTF
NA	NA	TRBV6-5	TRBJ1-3	TGTGCCAGCAGCGCCCCCGGGGCTGGAAACACCATATATTTT	CASSAPGAGNTIYF
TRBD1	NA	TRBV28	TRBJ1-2	TGTGCCAGCAGTTCCGCTTTGGGACAGGGACACTATGGCTACACCTTC	CASSSALGQGHYGYTF
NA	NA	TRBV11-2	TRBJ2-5	TGTGCCAGCAGCTTGTCTAGAGACCAAGAGACCCAGTACTTC	CASSLSRDQETQYF
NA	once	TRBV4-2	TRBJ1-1	TGTGCCAGCAGCCAAGTGGGGAGGAGTACTGAAGCTTTCTTT	CASSQVGRSTEAFF
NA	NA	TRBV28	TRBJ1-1	TGTGCCAGCATAGTGAACACTGAAGCTTTCTTT	CASIVNTEAFF
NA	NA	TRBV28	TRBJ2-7	TGTGCCAGCAGTCTAACCTACGAGCAGTACTTC	CASSLTYEQYF
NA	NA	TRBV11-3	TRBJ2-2	TGTGCCAGCAGCTTTACGGAGTACACCGGGGAGCTGTTTTTT	CASSFTEYTGELFF
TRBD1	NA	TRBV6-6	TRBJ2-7	TGTGCCAGCAGTTACCCTGGACAGGGATTCTACGAGCAGTACTTC	CASSYPGQGFYEQYF
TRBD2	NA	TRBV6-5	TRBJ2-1	TGTGCCAGCAGTTATACTAGCGAGGGACTTTTGAATGAGCAGTTCTTC	CASSYTSEGLLNEQFF